Described below is a single TCR beta chain sequence and its context. This clonotype was picked up many times. Its recognized antigen is unknown. No clone much larger than this one lies a single base away; base qualities are absent. The source of the sample is a study of early T cells in non-severe SARS-CoV-2 infection (dated by TCRdb to about 2021). A note on the overall study: Because TCR sequencing relied on bulk RNA taken from unsorted whole blood, pairing of alpha and beta chains was not possible.

The study was a case-control design nested within a healthcare worker cohort in London, UK, with weekly nasopharyngeal swab PCR tests and blood sampling. Healthcare workers were recruited between 23 and 31 March 2020, during the week of the UK lockdown, and were followed weekly for up to 16 weeks. Relative to germline, V is 8 bases shorter and J is 4 bases shorter, with 12 bases between their ends. CDR1 and CDR2 (WNHNN, SYGVQD) derive from the germline V gene (reference sequence). The CDR3 holds 13 amino acids from the cysteine to the phenylalanine. The entry retains the CDR3 DNA only, 39 bases that are in frame from base 1. Library creation used 5' RACE. Sequencing used a NextSeq 500. Unique molecular identifiers were attached to individual cDNA molecules in the TCR library protocol so that sequencing error and PCR bias could be corrected. Sequencing covered both TCR alpha and beta chains, and within each sample the abundances of alpha and beta sequences were tightly co-correlated. On the authors' methods: Decombinator V4 was used to annotate TCR sequences for V gene, J gene and CDR3. Expanded TCRs were defined as changing significantly between any two time points under a Poisson model with p below 0.0001. TCR abundances were normalised to the total number of TCRs sequenced per sample and were expressed as counts per million. TRAV1-2 paired with TRAJ12, TRAJ20 or TRAJ33 defined MAIT TCRs, while TRAV10 paired with TRAJ18 defined iNKT TCRs. VDJdb, accessed on 1 November 2021, was searched for TCRs annotated for CMV, EBV and SARS-CoV-2, and TCRs annotated for more than one antigen were excluded. The public reads were quality trimmed at Q25 with fastp and then assembled into clones with MiXCR by TCRdb, keeping productive beta chains. A single entry per CDR3 protein holds the most common genes and DNA from its merged rows. The authors' filters were not applied to this entry. For this sample the table gives about 61,000 distinct CDR3 sequences, of which under 14% were detected only once. The leading ten clones occupy around 1.8% of the sample.

The investigation overall reported the following: VDJdb matching was skewed toward anti-spike CD8 responses and likely underestimated virus-specific expansions, missing private and CD4 specificities.

The specimen sequenced was whole blood. The V gene is TRBV10-1 and the J gene is TRBJ1-5; no D gene is confidently identified. The source is an adult who was a healthcare worker with PCR-confirmed SARS-CoV-2 infection or an uninfected control (not recorded which). The sequenced DNA: TGCGCCAGCTCTCAGAGCCTTAATCAGCCCCAGCATTTT. The resulting protein is CASSQSLNQPQHF.